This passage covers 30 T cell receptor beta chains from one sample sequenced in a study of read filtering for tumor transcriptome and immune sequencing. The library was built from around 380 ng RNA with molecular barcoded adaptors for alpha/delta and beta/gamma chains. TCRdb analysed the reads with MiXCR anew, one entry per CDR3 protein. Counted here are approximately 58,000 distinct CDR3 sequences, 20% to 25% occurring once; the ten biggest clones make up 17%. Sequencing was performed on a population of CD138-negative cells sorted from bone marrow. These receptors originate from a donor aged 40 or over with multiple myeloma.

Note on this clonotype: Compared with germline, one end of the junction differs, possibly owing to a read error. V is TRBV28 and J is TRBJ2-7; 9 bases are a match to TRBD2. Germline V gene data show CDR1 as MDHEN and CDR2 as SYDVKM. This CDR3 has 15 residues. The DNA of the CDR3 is TGTGCCAGCAGCCTCCCTAGCGGGACATACTACAAGCAGTACTTC. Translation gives CASSLPSGTYYKQYF.

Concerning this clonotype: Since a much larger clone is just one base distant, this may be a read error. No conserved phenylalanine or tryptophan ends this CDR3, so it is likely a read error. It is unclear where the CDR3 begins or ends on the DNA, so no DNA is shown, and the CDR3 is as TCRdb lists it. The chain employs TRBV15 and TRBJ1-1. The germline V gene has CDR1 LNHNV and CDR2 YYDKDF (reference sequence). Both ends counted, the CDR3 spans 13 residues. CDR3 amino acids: CATSRDRGYEATL.

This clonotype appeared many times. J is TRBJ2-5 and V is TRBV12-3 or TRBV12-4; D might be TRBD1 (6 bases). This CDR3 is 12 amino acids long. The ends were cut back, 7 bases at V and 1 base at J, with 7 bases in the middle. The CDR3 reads CASTDSQETQYF. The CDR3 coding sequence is TGTGCCAGCACGGACAGCCAAGAGACCCAGTACTTC.

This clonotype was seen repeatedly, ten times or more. The CDR3 region has the DNA TGTGCCAGCAGTGGGCGGGGGACTTCCTACGAGCAGTACTTC. This encodes CASSGRGTSYEQYF. J is TRBJ2-7 and V is TRBV2, with TRBD2 matching 7 bases. J gave up 1 base and V 4 bases, and 4 bases lay outside the gene matches. The germline V gene encodes CDR1 SNHLY and CDR2 FYNNEI. The length of the CDR3 is 14 residues.

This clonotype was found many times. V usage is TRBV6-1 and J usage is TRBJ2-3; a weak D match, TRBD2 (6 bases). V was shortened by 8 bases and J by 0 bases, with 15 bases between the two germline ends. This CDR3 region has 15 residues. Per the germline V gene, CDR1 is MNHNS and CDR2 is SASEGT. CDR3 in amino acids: CASVDGGTSTDTQYF. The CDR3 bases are TGTGCCAGCGTGGACGGGGGAACTAGCACAGATACGCAGTATTTT.

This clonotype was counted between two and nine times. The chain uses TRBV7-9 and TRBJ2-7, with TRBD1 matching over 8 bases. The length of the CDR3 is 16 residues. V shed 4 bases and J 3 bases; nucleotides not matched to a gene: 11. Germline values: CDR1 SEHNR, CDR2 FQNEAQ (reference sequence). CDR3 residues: CASSSRTGQQDYEQYF. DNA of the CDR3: TGTGCCAGCAGCTCTCGGACAGGGCAGCAGGACTACGAGCAGTACTTC.

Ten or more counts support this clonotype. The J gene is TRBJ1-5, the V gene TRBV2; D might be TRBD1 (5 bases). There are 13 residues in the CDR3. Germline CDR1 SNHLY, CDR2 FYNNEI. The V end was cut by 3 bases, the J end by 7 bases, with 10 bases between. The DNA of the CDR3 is TGTGCCAGCAGTGAGGGGCATGGGCAGCCCCAGCATTTT. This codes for CASSEGHGQPQHF.

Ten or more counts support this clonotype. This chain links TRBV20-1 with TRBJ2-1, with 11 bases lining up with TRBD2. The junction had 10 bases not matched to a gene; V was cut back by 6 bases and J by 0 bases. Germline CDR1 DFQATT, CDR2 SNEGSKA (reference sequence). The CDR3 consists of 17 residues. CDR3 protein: CSASGTSGLSSYNEQFF. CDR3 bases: TGCAGTGCGAGTGGGACTAGCGGATTAAGCTCCTACAATGAGCAGTTCTTC.

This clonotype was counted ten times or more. The chain's CDR3 is CASSYSAGGNYEQYF. For the CDR3, the DNA is TGTGCCAGCAGTTACTCGGCAGGGGGTAACTACGAGCAGTACTTC. The chain is built from TRBV6-5 and TRBJ2-7; 7 bases fit TRBD1. The CDR3 spans 15 residues. Germline V gives CDR1 MNHEY, CDR2 SVGAGI. The V and J ends lost 0 bases and 3 bases, in that order; junction bases with no gene match: 5.

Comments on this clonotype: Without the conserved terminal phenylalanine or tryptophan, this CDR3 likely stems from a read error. The CDR3 nucleotides read TGCGCCAGCAGCCAAGACAGGGTGGCCGGGGCCAACATCCTGACTTCC. This translates into CASSQDRVAGANILTS. The chain is built from TRBV4-1 and TRBJ2-6, with D perhaps matching TRBD1 or TRBD2 (5 bases each). Germline V gene lookup returns CDR1 MGHRA and CDR2 YSYEKL. There are 16 residues in the CDR3.

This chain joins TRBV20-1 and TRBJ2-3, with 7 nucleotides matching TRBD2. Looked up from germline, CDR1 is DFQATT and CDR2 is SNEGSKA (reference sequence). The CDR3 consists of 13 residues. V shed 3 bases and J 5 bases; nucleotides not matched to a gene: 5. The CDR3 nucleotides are TGCAGTGCTAGTCCAGGGAGGGGAGATACGCAGTATTTT. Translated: CSASPGRGDTQYF.

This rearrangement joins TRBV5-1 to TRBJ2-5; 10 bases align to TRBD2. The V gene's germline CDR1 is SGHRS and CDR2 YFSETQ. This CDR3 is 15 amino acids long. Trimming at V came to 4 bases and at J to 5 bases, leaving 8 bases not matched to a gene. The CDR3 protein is CASSQSGGAWETQYF. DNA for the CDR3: TGCGCCAGCAGCCAGAGCGGGGGGGCTTGGGAGACCCAGTACTTC.

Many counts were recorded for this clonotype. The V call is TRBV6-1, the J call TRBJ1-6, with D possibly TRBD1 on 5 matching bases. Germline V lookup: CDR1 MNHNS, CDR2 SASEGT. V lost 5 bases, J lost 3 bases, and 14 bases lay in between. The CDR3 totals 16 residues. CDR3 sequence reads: CASSKKSGGYNSPLHF. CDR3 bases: TGTGCCAGCAGTAAAAAGTCGGGGGGCTATAATTCACCCCTCCACTTT.

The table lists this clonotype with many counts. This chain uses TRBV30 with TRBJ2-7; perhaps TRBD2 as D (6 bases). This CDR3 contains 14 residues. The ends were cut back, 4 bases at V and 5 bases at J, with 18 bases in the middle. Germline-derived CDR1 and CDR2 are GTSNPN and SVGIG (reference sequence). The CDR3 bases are TGTGCCTGGAACGTCGGGGGAAGAGCCGACGAGCAGTACTTC. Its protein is CAWNVGGRADEQYF.

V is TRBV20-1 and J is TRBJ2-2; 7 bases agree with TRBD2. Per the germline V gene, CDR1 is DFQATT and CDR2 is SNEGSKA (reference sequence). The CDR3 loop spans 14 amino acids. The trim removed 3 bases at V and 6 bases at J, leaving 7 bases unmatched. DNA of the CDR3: TGCAGTGCTAGCGATGCGGGAGTGGCCGGGGAGCTGTTTTTT. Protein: CSASDAGVAGELFF.

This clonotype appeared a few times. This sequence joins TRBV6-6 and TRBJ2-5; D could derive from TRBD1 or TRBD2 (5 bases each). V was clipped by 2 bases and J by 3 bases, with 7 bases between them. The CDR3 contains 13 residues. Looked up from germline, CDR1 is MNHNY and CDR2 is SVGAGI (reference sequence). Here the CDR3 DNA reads TGTGCCAGCAGTTACATGGGGGAAGAGACCCAGTACTTC. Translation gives CASSYMGEETQYF.

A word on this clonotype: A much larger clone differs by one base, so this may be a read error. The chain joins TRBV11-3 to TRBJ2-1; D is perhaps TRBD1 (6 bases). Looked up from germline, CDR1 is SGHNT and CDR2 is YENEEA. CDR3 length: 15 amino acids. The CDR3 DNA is TGTGCCTGCAGCCAGGGGATCGGCTCCTACAATGAGCAGTTCTTC. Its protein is CACSQGIGSYNEQFF. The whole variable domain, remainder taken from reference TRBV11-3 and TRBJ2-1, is EAGVVQSPRYKIIEKKQPVAFWCNPISGHNTLYWYLQNLGQGPELLIRYENEEAVDDSQLPKDRFSAERLKGVDSTLKIQPAELGDSAVYLCACSQGIGSYNEQFFGPGTRLTVL.

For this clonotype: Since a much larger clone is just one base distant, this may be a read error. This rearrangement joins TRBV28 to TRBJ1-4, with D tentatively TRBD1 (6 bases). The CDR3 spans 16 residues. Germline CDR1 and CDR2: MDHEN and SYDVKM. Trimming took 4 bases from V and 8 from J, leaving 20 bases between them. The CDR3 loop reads CASSSSWGGRGEKLFF. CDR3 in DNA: TGTGCCAGCAGTTCGTCCTGGGGGGGCCGAGGGGAAAAACTGTTTTTT.

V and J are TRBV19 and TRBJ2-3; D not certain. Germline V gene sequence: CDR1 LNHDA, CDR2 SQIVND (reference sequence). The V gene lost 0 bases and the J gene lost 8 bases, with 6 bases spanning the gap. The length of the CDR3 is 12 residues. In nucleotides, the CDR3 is TGTGCCAGTAGTATAGAGAAAACTACGCAGTATTTT. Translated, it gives CASSIEKTTQYF.

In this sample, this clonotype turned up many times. This chain's CDR3 is CSAGLAALEQFF. The DNA of the CDR3 is TGCAGCGCCGGACTAGCGGCGTTGGAGCAGTTCTTC. The V call is TRBV29-1, the J call TRBJ2-1; 10 bases map to TRBD2. This CDR3 contains 12 residues. The germline gives CDR1 SQVTM, CDR2 ANQGSEA. The V gene end was trimmed by 7 bases and the J gene end by 10 bases; junction bases not matched to a gene: 7.

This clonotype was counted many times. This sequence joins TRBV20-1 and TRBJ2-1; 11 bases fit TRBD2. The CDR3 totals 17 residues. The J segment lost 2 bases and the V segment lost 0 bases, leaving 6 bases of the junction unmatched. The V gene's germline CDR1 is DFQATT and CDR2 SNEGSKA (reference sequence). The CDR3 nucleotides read TGCAGTGCTAGAGAACATAGCGGGGGGGCGACCTACAATGAGCAGTTCTTC. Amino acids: CSAREHSGGATYNEQFF.

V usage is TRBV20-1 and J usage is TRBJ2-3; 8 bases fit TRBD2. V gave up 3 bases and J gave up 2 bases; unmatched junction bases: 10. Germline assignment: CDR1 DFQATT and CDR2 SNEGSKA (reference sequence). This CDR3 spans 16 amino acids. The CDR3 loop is CSASDSGGDATDTQYF. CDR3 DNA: TGCAGTGCTAGTGACTCCGGGGGGGACGCCACAGATACGCAGTATTTT.

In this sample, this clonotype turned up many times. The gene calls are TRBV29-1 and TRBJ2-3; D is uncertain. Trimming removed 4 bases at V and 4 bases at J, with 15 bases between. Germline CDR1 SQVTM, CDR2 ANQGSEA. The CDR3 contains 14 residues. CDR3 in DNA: TGCAGCGTTGGCTCTGGCGGTGGCGCAGATACGCAGTATTTT. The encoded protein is CSVGSGGGADTQYF.

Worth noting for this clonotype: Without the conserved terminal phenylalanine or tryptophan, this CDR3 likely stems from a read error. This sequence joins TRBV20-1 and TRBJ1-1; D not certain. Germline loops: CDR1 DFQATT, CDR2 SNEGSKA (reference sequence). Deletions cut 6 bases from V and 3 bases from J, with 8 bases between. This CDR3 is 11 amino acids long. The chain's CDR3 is CSAVGYTEAFL. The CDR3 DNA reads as TGCAGTGCCGTAGGGTACACTGAAGCTTTCCTT.

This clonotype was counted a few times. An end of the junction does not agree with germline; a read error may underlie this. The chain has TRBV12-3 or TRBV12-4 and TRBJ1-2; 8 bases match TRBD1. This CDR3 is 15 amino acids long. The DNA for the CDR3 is TGTGCCAGCAGTTTATCAAACAGGGGGAACTATGGCCACACCTTC. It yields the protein CASSLSNRGNYGHTF.

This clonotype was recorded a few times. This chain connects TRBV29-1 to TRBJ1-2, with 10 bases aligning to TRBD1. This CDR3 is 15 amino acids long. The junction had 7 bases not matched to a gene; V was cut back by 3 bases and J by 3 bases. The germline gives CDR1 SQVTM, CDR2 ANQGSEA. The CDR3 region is CSVEVRDRGDYGYTF. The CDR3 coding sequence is TGCAGCGTTGAGGTTCGGGACAGGGGTGACTATGGCTACACCTTC.

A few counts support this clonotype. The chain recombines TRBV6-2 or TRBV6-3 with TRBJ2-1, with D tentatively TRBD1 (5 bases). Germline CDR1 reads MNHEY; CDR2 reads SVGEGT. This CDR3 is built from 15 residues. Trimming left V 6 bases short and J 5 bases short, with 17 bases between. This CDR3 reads CASRDITSGNNEQFF. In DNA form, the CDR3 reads TGTGCCAGCAGGGACATTACGTCGGGCAACAATGAGCAGTTCTTC.

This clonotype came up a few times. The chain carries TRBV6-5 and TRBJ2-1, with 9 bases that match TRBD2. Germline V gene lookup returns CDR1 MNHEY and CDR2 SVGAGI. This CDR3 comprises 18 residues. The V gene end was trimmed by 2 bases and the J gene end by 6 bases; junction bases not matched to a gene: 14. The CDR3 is CASSYLRGSGSALNEQFF. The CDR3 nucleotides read TGTGCCAGCAGTTACCTGCGGGGTAGCGGGAGTGCCCTCAATGAGCAGTTCTTC.

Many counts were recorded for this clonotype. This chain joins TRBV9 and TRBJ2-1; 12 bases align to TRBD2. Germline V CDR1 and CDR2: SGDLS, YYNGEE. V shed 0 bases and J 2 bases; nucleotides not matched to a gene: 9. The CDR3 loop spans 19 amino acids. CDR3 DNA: TGTGCCAGCAGCGTAGGACTAGCGGGGGATAGGGTAACCTACAATGAGCAGTTCTTC. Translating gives CASSVGLAGDRVTYNEQFF.

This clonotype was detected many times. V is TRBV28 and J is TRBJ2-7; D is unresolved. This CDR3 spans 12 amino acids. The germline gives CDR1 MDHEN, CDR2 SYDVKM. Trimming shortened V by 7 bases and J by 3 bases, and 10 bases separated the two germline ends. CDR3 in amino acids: CASMGNGYEQYF. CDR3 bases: TGTGCCAGCATGGGGAACGGCTACGAGCAGTACTTC.